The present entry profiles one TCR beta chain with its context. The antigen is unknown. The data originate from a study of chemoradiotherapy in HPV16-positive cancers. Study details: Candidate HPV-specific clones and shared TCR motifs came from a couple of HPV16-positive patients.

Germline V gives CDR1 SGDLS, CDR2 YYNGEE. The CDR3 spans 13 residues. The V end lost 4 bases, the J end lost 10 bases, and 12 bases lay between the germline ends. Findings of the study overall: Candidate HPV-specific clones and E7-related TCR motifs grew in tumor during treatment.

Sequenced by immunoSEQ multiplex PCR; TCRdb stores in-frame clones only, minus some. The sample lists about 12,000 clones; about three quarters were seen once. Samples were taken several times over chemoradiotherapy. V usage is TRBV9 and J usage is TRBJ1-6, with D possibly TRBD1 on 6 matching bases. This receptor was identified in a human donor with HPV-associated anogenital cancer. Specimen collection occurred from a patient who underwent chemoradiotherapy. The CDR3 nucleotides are TGTGCCAGCAGCAGGACAGTTTCATCACCCCTCCACTTT. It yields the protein CASSRTVSSPLHF.